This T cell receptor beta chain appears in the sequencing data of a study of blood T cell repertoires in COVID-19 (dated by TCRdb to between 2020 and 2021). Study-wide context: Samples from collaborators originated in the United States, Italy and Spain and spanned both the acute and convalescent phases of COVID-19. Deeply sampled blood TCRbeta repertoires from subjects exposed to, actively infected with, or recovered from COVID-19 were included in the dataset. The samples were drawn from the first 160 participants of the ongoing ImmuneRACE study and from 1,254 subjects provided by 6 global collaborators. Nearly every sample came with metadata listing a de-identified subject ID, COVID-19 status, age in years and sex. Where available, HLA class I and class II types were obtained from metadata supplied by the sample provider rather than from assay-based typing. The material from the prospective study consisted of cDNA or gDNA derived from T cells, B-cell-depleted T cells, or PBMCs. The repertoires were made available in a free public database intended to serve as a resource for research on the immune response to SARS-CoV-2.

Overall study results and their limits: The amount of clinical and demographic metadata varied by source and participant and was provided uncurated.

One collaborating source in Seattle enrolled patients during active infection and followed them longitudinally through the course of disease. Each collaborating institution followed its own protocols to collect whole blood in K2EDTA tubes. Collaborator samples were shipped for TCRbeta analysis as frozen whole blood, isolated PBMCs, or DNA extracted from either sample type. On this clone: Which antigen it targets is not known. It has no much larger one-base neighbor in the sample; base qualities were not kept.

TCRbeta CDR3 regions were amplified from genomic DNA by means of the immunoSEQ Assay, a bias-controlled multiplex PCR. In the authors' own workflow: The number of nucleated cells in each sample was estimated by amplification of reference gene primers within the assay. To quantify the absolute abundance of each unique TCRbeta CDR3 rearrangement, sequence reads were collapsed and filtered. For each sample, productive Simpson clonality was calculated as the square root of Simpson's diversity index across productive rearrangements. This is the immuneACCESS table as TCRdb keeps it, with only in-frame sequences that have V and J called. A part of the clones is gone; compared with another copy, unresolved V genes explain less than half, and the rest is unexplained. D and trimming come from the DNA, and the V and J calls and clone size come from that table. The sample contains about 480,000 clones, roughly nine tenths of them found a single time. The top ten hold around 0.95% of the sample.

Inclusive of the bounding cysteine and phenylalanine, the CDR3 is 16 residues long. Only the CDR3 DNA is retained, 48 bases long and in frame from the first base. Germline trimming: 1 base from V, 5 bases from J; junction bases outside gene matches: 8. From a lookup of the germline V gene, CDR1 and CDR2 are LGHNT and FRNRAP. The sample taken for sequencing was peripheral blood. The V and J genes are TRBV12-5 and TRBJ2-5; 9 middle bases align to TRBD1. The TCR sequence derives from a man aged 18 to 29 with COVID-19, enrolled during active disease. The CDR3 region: CASGLGSQGARETQYF. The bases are TGTGCTAGTGGTTTGGGCTCACAGGGGGCGCGGGAGACCCAGTACTTC. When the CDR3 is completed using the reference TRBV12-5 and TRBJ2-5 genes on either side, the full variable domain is DARVTQTPRHKVTEMGQEVTMRCQPILGHNTVFWYRQTMMQGLELLAYFRNRAPLDDSGMPKDRFSAEMPDATLATLKIQPSEPRDSAVYFCASGLGSQGARETQYFGPGTRLLVL.